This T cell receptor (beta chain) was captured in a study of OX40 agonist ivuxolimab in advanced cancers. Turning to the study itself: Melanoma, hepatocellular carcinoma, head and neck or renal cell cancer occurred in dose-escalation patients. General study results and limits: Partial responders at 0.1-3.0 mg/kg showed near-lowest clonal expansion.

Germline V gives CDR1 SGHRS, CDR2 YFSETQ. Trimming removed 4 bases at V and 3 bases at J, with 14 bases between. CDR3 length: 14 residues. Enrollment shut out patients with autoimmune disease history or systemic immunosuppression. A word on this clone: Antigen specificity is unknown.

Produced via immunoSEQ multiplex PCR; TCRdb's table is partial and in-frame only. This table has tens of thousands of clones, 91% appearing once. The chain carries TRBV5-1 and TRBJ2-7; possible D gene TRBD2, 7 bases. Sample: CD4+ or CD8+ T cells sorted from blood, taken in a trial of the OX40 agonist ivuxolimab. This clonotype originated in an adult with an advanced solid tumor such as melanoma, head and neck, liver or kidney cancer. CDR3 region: CASSGGAINYEQYF. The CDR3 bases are TGCGCCAGCAGCGGGGGGGCCATCAACTACGAGCAGTACTTC.